This section outlines one T cell receptor (beta chain) sequence together with its context. At the DNA level, this CDR3 is encoded by other sequences in the same sample as well. Produced via immunoSEQ multiplex PCR; TCRdb's table is partial and in-frame only. The table includes 150,000 or so clones, 75% to 80% detected once. Participant-given clinical history determined each cohort assignment. The data belong to a study of blood T cell repertoires in COVID-19. The wider study: Acute and convalescent COVID-19 specimens originated in the United States, Italy and Spain. Nucleic acid was either cDNA or gDNA, and it came from T cells, B-cell-depleted T cells, or PBMCs.

The V gene's germline CDR1 is SGHRS and CDR2 YFSETQ. V shed 0 bases and J shed 5 bases, with 8 bases lying between them. There are 14 residues in the CDR3. The source material was PBMCs or T cells enriched from blood (not recorded which). This chain connects TRBV5-1 to TRBJ1-4; D not resolved. This clonotype was obtained from a woman between 50 and 59 years old who had recovered from COVID-19. The CDR3 protein is CASSLGGPNEKLFF. CDR3 bases: TGCGCCAGCAGCTTGGGTGGCCCAAATGAAAAACTGTTTTTT. The full variable domain, completed using reference TRBV5-1 and TRBJ1-4, is KAGVTQTPRYLIKTRGQQVTLSCSPISGHRSVSWYQQTPGQGLQFLFEYFSETQRNKGNFPGRFSGRQFSNSRSEMNVSTLELGDSALYLCASSLGGPNEKLFFGSGTQLSVL.